This TCR beta chain came from a study of T cell responses to AZD1222 COVID-19 vaccine. Samples with a second dose at about 4 or about 12 weeks were pooled together. With regard to this clone: One end of the junction fails to match germline, which may point to a read error.

Method: immunoSEQ multiplex PCR; TCRdb's copy keeps in-frame clones and lacks some. The profile covers around 78,000 clones, with about nine tenths appearing a single time and about 3% taken by the ten largest. This CDR3 comprises 15 residues. The V gene's germline CDR1 is SGHAT and CDR2 FQNNGV. Sequences were derived from peripheral blood, sampled 28 days after the second AZD1222 dose. The source of this sequence is an adult who received the AZD1222 COVID-19 vaccine. V usage is TRBV11-2 and J usage is TRBJ2-3; TRBD1 aligns across 7 bases. The CDR3 nucleotides read TGTGCCAGCAGCCTAGACAGGGTTTTGTCAGATACGCAGTATTTT. Translating it yields CASSLDRVLSDTQYF.